Sequencing of this T cell receptor (beta chain) was carried out in a study of control samples from healthy donors and cancer patients. The data were produced by immunoSEQ multiplex PCR, yet TCRdb's version contains in-frame clones alone and is incomplete. In the table there are some 21,000 clones, approximately 85% of which are singletons. This clone was observed once. This receptor was obtained from a man in his sixties with head and neck cancer. The sequenced sample consisted of PBMCs.

CDR3 sequence: CASSFNIYEQYF. The CDR3 DNA sequence: TGTGCCAGCAGCTTCAACATTTACGAGCAGTACTTC. The chain links TRBV7-9 to TRBJ2-7; D is unresolved. The V gene's germline CDR1 is SEHNR and CDR2 FQNEAQ (reference sequence). This CDR3 is 12 amino acids long. Trimming took 3 bases from V and 4 from J, leaving 7 bases between them.